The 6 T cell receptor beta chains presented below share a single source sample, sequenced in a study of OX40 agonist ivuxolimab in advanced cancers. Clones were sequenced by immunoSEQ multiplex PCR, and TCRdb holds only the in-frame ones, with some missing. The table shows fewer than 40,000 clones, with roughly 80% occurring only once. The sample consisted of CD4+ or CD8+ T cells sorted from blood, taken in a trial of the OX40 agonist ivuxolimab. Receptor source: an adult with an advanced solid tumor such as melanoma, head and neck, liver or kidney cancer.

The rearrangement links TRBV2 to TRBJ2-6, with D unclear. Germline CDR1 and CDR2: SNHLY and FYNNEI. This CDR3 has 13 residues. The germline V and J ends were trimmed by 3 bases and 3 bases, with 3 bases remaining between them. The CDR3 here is CASSEGGANVLTF. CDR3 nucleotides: TGTGCCAGCAGTGAGGGTGGGGCCAACGTCCTGACTTTC.

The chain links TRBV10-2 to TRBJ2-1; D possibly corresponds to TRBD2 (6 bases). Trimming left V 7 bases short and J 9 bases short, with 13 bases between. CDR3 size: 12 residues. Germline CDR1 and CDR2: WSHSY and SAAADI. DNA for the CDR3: TGCGCCAGCACCCCGACTAGTGGTGAGCAGTTCTTC. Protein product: CASTPTSGEQFF.

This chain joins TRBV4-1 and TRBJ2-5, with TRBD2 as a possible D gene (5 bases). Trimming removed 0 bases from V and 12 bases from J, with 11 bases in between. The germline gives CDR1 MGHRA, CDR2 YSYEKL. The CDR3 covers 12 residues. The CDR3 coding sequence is TGCGCCAGCAGCCAAGATAAGCTAGCTAAGTACTTC. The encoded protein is CASSQDKLAKYF.

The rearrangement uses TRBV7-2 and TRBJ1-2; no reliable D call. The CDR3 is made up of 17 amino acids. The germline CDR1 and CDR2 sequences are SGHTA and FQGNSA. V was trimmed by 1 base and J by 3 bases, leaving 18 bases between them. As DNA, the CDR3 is TGTGCCAGCAGCTTAGACGAACCCTACGGGGAGGACTATGGCTACACCTTC. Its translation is CASSLDEPYGEDYGYTF.

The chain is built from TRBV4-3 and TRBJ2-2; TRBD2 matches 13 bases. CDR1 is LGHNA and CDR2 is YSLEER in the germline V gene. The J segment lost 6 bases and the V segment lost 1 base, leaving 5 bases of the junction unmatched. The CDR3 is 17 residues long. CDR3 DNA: TGCGCCAGCAGCCAAGCACTAGCGGGAGGGCCCGCCGGGGAGCTGTTTTTT. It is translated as CASSQALAGGPAGELFF.

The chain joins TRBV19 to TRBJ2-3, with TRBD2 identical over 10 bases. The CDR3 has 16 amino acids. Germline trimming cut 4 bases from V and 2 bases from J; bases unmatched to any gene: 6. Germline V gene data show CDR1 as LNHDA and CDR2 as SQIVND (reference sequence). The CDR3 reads CASSTRTSGDTDTQYF. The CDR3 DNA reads TGTGCCAGTAGTACACGGACTAGCGGAGACACAGATACGCAGTATTTT.